These 24 T cell receptor beta chains were all obtained from the same sample, sequenced in a study of T cell responses to AZD1222 COVID-19 vaccine. TCRdb keeps only in-frame clones here, not all; method: immunoSEQ multiplex PCR. Here the sample spans 150,000 to 200,000 clones, around 92% being singletons. The specimen comprised peripheral blood, sampled on day 0 of AZD1222 vaccination. The receptors come from an adult in good health.

V is TRBV11-3 and J is TRBJ2-3; 11 bases are a match to TRBD2. Trimming at V came to 4 bases and at J to 2 bases, leaving 11 bases not matched to a gene. From germline, CDR1 is SGHNT and CDR2 YENEEA. The CDR3 spans 18 residues. The CDR3 sequence is CASSSGTSGSPYTDTQYF. CDR3 sequence (DNA): TGTGCCAGCAGCTCGGGGACTAGCGGCTCACCGTACACAGATACGCAGTATTTT.

Turning to this clone: One end of the junction fails to match germline, which may point to a read error. The rearrangement joins TRBV4-2 to TRBJ2-7; 11 bases map to TRBD2. This CDR3 spans 15 amino acids. From germline, CDR1 is LGHNA and CDR2 YNFKEQ. CDR3 in DNA: TGTGCCAGCACCCAAGGGACTAGCGGAACCTACGAGCAGTACTTC. As protein: CASTQGTSGTYEQYF.

The V and J genes are TRBV6-6 and TRBJ2-7; no reliable D call. The germline CDR1 and CDR2 sequences are MNHNY and SVGAGI (reference sequence). Trimming removed 2 bases from V and 8 bases from J, with 10 bases in between. The CDR3 length is 12 residues. This chain's CDR3 is CASSYSTDQQYF. DNA for the CDR3: TGTGCCAGCAGTTACAGCACAGACCAGCAGTACTTC.

The V gene is TRBV29-1, the J gene TRBJ2-1, with TRBD2 matching over 10 bases. The V and J ends lost 7 bases and 10 bases, in that order; junction bases with no gene match: 16. The germline gives CDR1 SQVTM, CDR2 ANQGSEA. CDR3 size: 15 residues. The CDR3 here is CSGEGSGRAIGEQFF. The CDR3 bases are TGCAGCGGGGAAGGCAGCGGGAGGGCCATCGGGGAGCAGTTCTTC.

V and J are TRBV27 and TRBJ1-1; 12 nucleotides line up with TRBD1. Looked up from germline, CDR1 is MNHEY and CDR2 is SMNVEV (reference sequence). The V segment lost 5 bases and the J segment 4 bases; nucleotides outside the gene matches: 5. CDR3 length: 15 residues. The CDR3 loop reads CASSVRDRGLTEAFF. The CDR3 bases are TGTGCCAGCAGTGTGAGGGACAGGGGGCTCACTGAAGCTTTCTTT.

This chain joins TRBV7-2 and TRBJ2-7; 8 bases map to TRBD1. V lost 3 bases to trimming and J lost 7 bases; unmatched junction nucleotides: 8. The germline V gene encodes CDR1 SGHTA and CDR2 FQGNSA. The CDR3 sequence is 14 residues long. The CDR3, as DNA: TGTGCCAGCAGCTTTACAGGGACAGGATCTGAGCAGTACTTC. This gives the protein CASSFTGTGSEQYF.

The chain has TRBV19 and TRBJ1-2; 7 nucleotides line up with TRBD1. Trimming removed 5 bases from V and 7 bases from J; junction bases left unmatched: 7. Germline CDR1 LNHDA, CDR2 SQIVND (reference sequence). CDR3 length equals 13 residues. The CDR3 spells CASSASTGTGYTF. DNA for the CDR3: TGTGCCAGTAGTGCATCGACAGGGACTGGCTACACCTTC.

V is TRBV2 and J is TRBJ1-1; D not certain. CDR3 size: 13 residues. In germline, CDR1 is SNHLY, CDR2 FYNNEI. Trimming removed 7 bases from V and 0 bases from J, with 9 bases in between. Written as DNA, the CDR3 is TGTGCCAGCAATACTCGGGTGAACACTGAAGCTTTCTTT. This encodes CASNTRVNTEAFF.

The V and J genes are TRBV4-1 and TRBJ2-6; the D is unclear. V lost 0 bases, J lost 0 bases, and 18 bases lay in between. Germline V gene data show CDR1 as MGHRA and CDR2 as YSYEKL. The CDR3 runs 20 residues. This CDR3 is CASSQEGAQEYFSGANVLTF. Here the CDR3 DNA reads TGCGCCAGCAGCCAAGAAGGAGCCCAGGAGTATTTCTCTGGGGCCAACGTCCTGACTTTC.

A word on this clone: The sample holds other DNA sequences that translate to the same CDR3. The chain joins TRBV5-4 to TRBJ2-1; D remains ambiguous. The CDR3 extends over 13 amino acids. The germline V gene encodes CDR1 SGHNT and CDR2 YYREEE (reference sequence). V lost 4 bases to trimming and J lost 4 bases, with 9 bases between them. In DNA form, the CDR3 reads TGTGCCAGCAGCCCCGCGGATTACAATGAGCAGTTCTTC. This translates into CASSPADYNEQFF.

The J gene is TRBJ1-4, the V gene TRBV4-1; D may be TRBD1 (5 bases). Germline assignment: CDR1 MGHRA and CDR2 YSYEKL. V shed 4 bases and J shed 5 bases, with 11 bases lying between them. CDR3 size: 14 residues. The CDR3 DNA reads TGCGCCAGCAGCCCAGATGAGGGGAATGAAAAACTGTTTTTT. It codes for CASSPDEGNEKLFF.

The CDR3 loop reads CASSQTGGPNEKLFF. The CDR3 nucleotides are TGTGCCAGCAGTCAAACAGGGGGCCCTAATGAAAAACTGTTTTTT. J is TRBJ1-4 and V is TRBV7-9, with 9 nucleotides matching TRBD1. Germline assignment: CDR1 SEHNR and CDR2 FQNEAQ (reference sequence). The CDR3 covers 15 residues. V was clipped by 6 bases and J by 3 bases; unmatched bases: 5. Drawing the rest from reference TRBV7-9 and TRBJ1-4, the complete variable domain is DTGVSQNPRHKITKRGQNVTFRCDPISEHNRLYWYRQTLGQGPEFLTYFQNEAQLEKSRLLSDRFSAERPKGSFSTLEIQRTEQGDSAMYLCASSQTGGPNEKLFFGSGTQLSVL.

This clone has just one count. The chain is built from TRBV30 and TRBJ1-5, with 7 bases matching TRBD1. This CDR3 comprises 15 residues. V lost 3 bases and J lost 1; bases outside the gene matches: 6. CDR1 and CDR2 from the germline V gene are GTSNPN and SVGIG (reference sequence). The CDR3 DNA sequence: TGTGCCTGGAGGGCCGGACAGGCGAGCAATCAGCCCCAGCATTTT. Protein sequence: CAWRAGQASNQPQHF.

This sequence joins TRBV10-3 and TRBJ1-3; a possible D gene is TRBD1 (5 bases). Germline V gene sequence: CDR1 ENHRY, CDR2 SYGVKD. The V and J ends lost 3 bases and 5 bases respectively, with 20 bases between them. The CDR3 has 17 amino acids. The CDR3 here is CAISDLPRGEGRNTIYF. As DNA, the CDR3 is TGTGCCATCAGTGACCTCCCGAGGGGCGAGGGTCGAAACACCATATATTTT.

The chain employs TRBV6-4 and TRBJ1-5, with TRBD1 matching over 8 bases. Germline CDR1 is MRHNA and CDR2 is SNTAGT. The V gene end was trimmed by 6 bases and the J gene end by 9 bases; junction bases not matched to a gene: 7. This CDR3 has 13 residues. CDR3 protein: CASSENRGGPQHF. The CDR3, as DNA: TGTGCCAGCAGCGAAAACAGGGGGGGGCCCCAGCATTTT.

This clone was recorded a few times. The V and J genes are TRBV2 and TRBJ1-2; 10 bases agree with TRBD1. Germline V gene lookup returns CDR1 SNHLY and CDR2 FYNNEI. Unmatched junction bases numbered 12, after V lost 7 bases and J lost 4 bases. This CDR3 has 16 residues. CDR3 bases: TGTGCCAGCACCTTGACAGGGGGCGCGATCGCCTATGGCTACACCTTC. This translates into CASTLTGGAIAYGYTF. The variable domain in full, completed from reference TRBV2 and TRBJ1-2, reads EPEVTQTPSHQVTQMGQEVILRCVPISNHLYFYWYRQILGQKVEFLVSFYNNEISEKSEIFDDQFSVERPDGSNFTLKIRSTKLEDSAMYFCASTLTGGAIAYGYTFGSGTRLTVV.

V gene TRBV28 combines with J gene TRBJ1-2, with TRBD1 identical over 8 bases. Trimming cost V 1 base and J 7 bases; bases outside gene matches: 11. This CDR3 has 16 amino acids. Germline loops: CDR1 MDHEN, CDR2 SYDVKM. CDR3 protein: CASSLSPGGQGGGYTF. The CDR3 DNA follows: TGTGCCAGCAGTTTATCCCCCGGTGGACAGGGTGGTGGCTACACCTTC.

The chain combines TRBV7-4 with TRBJ1-2; D possibly corresponds to TRBD1 (5 bases). Between the trimmed V and J ends, which lost 3 bases and 5 bases, there was a span of 13 bases. CDR1 and CDR2 (germline): SGHVT, SQSDAQ. This CDR3 has 14 residues. The CDR3 DNA follows: TGTGCCAGCAGCTTCAGGGATAATAGGTATGGCTACACCTTC. Amino acids: CASSFRDNRYGYTF.

The chain is built from TRBV28 and TRBJ1-5; D unclear. The V end was cut by 8 bases, the J end by 8 bases, with 16 bases between. CDR3 length equals 13 residues. The germline CDR1 and CDR2 sequences are MDHEN and SYDVKM. CDR3: CASCSGPTEPQHF. As DNA, the CDR3 is TGTGCCAGCTGTTCCGGGCCGACGGAGCCCCAGCATTTT.

For the CDR3, the DNA is TGTGCCAGCAGCCCTACTGTGGGTCAGAGCTATGGCTACACCTTC. Residues: CASSPTVGQSYGYTF. This rearrangement joins TRBV5-4 to TRBJ1-2, with D unclear. V shed 4 bases and J shed 4 bases, with 17 bases lying between them. From germline, CDR1 is SGHNT and CDR2 YYREEE (reference sequence). This CDR3 is built from 15 residues.

The chain links TRBV25-1 to TRBJ2-7, with D perhaps matching TRBD1 (5 bases). Germline-derived CDR1 and CDR2 are MGHDK and SYGVNS. This CDR3 is built from 14 residues. The V gene lost 2 bases and the J gene lost 0 bases, with 8 bases spanning the gap. CDR3 DNA: TGTGCCAGCAGTGAAGCTCAGGGCTCCTACGAGCAGTACTTC. Amino acid sequence: CASSEAQGSYEQYF.

V is TRBV12-3 or TRBV12-4 and J is TRBJ2-3, with D hard to call. The V end lost 1 base, the J end lost 4 bases, and 6 bases lay between the germline ends. The CDR3 has 13 residues. The DNA for the CDR3 is TGTGCCAGCAGTTTAGTCGAGGCAGATACGCAGTATTTT. Encoded protein: CASSLVEADTQYF.

The chain combines TRBV4-3 with TRBJ2-7; the D is unclear. CDR3 length: 14 residues. CDR1 is LGHNA and CDR2 is YSLEER in the germline V gene. V gave up 0 bases and J gave up 6 bases, with 12 bases separating them. This CDR3 is CASSQDGESPEQYF. CDR3 bases: TGCGCCAGCAGCCAAGATGGAGAGTCTCCCGAGCAGTACTTC.

V usage is TRBV10-3 and J usage is TRBJ1-1; TRBD1 might be the D (5 bases). V was pared by 2 bases and J by 1 base, with 11 bases between. Germline CDR1 ENHRY, CDR2 SYGVKD. This CDR3 comprises 15 residues. The CDR3 reads CAISELNQGNTEAFF. CDR3 nucleotide sequence: TGTGCCATCAGTGAGCTAAATCAGGGGAACACTGAAGCTTTCTTT.